This T cell receptor (beta chain) was observed in a study of blood T cell repertoires in COVID-19. Clones were read by immunoSEQ multiplex PCR, and TCRdb kept only the in-frame ones, dropping some. There are around 70,000 clones in the sample; more than 75% occur only once, and about 30% lies in the top ten. CDR1 SGDLS and CDR2 YYNGEE come from the germline V gene. This CDR3 has 12 amino acids. Trimming stripped 0 bases from V and 10 bases from J, with 8 bases between. This clone was recorded once. The specimen was peripheral blood. This TCR derives from a woman of 80 years or more with active or convalescent COVID-19. The chain links TRBV9 to TRBJ1-5; D is unresolved. CDR3 nucleotides: TGTGCCAGCAGCGTAGAGGGAGGTCCCCAGCATTTT. Its protein is CASSVEGGPQHF.